The clone carrying this T cell receptor beta chain turned up a few times. These data are taken from a study of low-dose radiotherapy and immunotherapy resistance in tumors. TRAV- and TRBV-specific primers primed first-strand cDNA, covering alpha and beta chains. The authors amplified TCRs for about 20 PCR cycles with a constant-region primer and a V-primer adapter. TCRdb itself ran the reads through MiXCR, one entry per CDR3 protein. The sample has about 30,000 distinct CDR3 sequences; 45% to 50% are singletons. With 5 bases removed from V and 3 bases from J, the gap between germline ends came to 7 bases. Germline V gives CDR1 KGHSH, CDR2 LQKENI. The CDR3 has 12 amino acids. Time point given: after trial treatment. As for treatment: LDRT plus nivolumab, ipilimumab, low-dose cyclophosphamide and aspirin (RACIN trial).

V usage is TRBV18 and J usage is TRBJ1-1; D gene ambiguous. The sample in question was PBMCs, obtained after low-dose radiotherapy plus immunotherapy. The TCR originated in a male donor with gallbladder cancer. The DNA of the CDR3 is TGTGCCAGCTCAGACTTGTACACTGAAGCTTTCTTT. Amino acid sequence: CASSDLYTEAFF.